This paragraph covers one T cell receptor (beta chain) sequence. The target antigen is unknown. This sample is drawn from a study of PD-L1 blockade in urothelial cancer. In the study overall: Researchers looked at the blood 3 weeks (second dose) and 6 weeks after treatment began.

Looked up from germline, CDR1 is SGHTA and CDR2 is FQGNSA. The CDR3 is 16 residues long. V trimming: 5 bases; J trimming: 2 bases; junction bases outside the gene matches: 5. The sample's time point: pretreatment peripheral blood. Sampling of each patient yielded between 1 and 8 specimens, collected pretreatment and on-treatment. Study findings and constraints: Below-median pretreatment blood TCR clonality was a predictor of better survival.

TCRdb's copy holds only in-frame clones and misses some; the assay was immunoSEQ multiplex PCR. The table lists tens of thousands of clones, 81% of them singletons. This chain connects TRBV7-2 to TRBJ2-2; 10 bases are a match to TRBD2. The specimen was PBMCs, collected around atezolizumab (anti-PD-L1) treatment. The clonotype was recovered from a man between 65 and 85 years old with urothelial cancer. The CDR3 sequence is CASSPWTSGNTGELFF. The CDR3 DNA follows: TGTGCCAGCAGCCCCTGGACTAGCGGAAACACCGGGGAGCTGTTTTTT.